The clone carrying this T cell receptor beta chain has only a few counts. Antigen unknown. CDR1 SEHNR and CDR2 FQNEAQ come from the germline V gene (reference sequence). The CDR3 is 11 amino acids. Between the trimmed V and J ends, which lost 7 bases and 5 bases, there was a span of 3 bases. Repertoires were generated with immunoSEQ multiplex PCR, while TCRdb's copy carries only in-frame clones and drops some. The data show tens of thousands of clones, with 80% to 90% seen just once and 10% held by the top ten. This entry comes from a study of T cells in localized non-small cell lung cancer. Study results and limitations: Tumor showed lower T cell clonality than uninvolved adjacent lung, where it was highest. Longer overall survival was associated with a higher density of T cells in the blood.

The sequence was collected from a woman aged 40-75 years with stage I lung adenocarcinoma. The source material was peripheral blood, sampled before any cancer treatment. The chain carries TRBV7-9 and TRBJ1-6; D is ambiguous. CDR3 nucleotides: TGTGCCAGCACCCATAATTCACCCCTCCACTTT. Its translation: CASTHNSPLHF. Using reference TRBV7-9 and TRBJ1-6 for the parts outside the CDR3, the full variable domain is DTGVSQNPRHKITKRGQNVTFRCDPISEHNRLYWYRQTLGQGPEFLTYFQNEAQLEKSRLLSDRFSAERPKGSFSTLEIQRTEQGDSAMYLCASTHNSPLHFGNGTRLTVT.